The entry that follows covers one T cell receptor (beta chain) sequence. TCRdb's table, derived via immunoSEQ multiplex PCR, lists solely in-frame clones and lacks some. The sample includes over 200,000 clones, 88% of them seen just once. This sample is drawn from a study of blood T cell repertoires in COVID-19. Study-level background: T cells, B-cell-depleted T cells, or PBMCs supplied cDNA or gDNA.

Trimming removed 6 bases from V and 6 bases from J, with 16 bases in between. Looked up from germline, CDR1 is KGHSH and CDR2 is LQKENI. The CDR3 sequence is 14 residues long. The source material was peripheral blood. J is TRBJ2-3 and V is TRBV18; maybe TRBD1 (5 bases). This clonotype was obtained from a man in his fifties or sixties who had recovered from COVID-19. For the CDR3, the DNA is TGTGCCAGCTCTACCAGTCAGGGAATGGATACGCAGTATTTT. As protein: CASSTSQGMDTQYF.